The next 12 T cell receptor beta chains were all read from a single sample in a study of T cell responses to AZD1222 COVID-19 vaccine. Profiled with immunoSEQ multiplex PCR; TCRdb holds only in-frame clones, not every one. The sample includes approximately 75,000 clones, roughly 88% of them seen just once. This material consisted of peripheral blood, taken 28 days after the second AZD1222 dose. The receptors here all came from an adult who received the AZD1222 COVID-19 vaccine.

V gene TRBV5-6 combines with J gene TRBJ2-7; tentative D call: TRBD1 (5 bases). The germline V gene encodes CDR1 SGHDT and CDR2 YYEEEE. Between the trimmed V and J ends, which lost 4 bases and 0 bases, there was a span of 11 bases. This CDR3 spans 14 amino acids. The CDR3: CASSVDISSYEQYF. The CDR3 DNA is TGTGCCAGCAGCGTGGACATTAGCTCCTACGAGCAGTACTTC. Complete variable domain (other parts from reference TRBV5-6 and TRBJ2-7): DAGVTQSPTHLIKTRGQQVTLRCSPKSGHDTVSWYQQALGQGPQFIFQYYEEEERQRGNFPDRFSGHQFPNYSSELNVNALLLGDSALYLCASSVDISSYEQYFGPGTRLTVT.

V usage is TRBV19 and J usage is TRBJ2-3; the D gene is possibly TRBD2 (6 bases). V was shortened by 5 bases and J by 4 bases, with 22 bases between the two germline ends. Germline V CDR1 and CDR2: LNHDA, SQIVND (reference sequence). The CDR3 sequence is 17 residues long. CDR3 bases: TGTGCCAGTAGTCGATCTACCCACGGGAGTTCGGCAGATACGCAGTATTTT. Translated, it gives CASSRSTHGSSADTQYF.

This clone has more than one count but fewer than ten. The rearrangement uses TRBV3-1 (or the pseudogene TRBV3-2) and TRBJ2-2; unclear D gene. Germline V gives CDR1 LGHDT, CDR2 YNNKEL (reference sequence). V was pared by 2 bases and J by 1 base, with 8 bases between. The CDR3 has 15 residues. CDR3 DNA: TGTGCCAGCAGCCAACCCCTAGAGAACACCGGGGAGCTGTTTTTT. As protein: CASSQPLENTGELFF.

The chain couples TRBV5-1 to TRBJ1-1, with D possibly being TRBD1 (6 bases). The CDR3 contains 17 residues. The germline V and J ends were trimmed by 4 bases and 2 bases, with 21 bases remaining between them. The V gene's germline CDR1 is SGHRS and CDR2 YFSETQ. CDR3 residues: CASSPPGGASYNTEAFF. Written as DNA, the CDR3 is TGCGCCAGCAGCCCACCCGGGGGCGCGTCCTATAACACTGAAGCTTTCTTT.

The rearrangement joins TRBV7-4 to TRBJ2-7; 7 bases agree with TRBD1. This CDR3 comprises 16 residues. With V trimmed by 5 bases and J by 2 bases, 12 bases remained unmatched. Per germline, CDR1 SGHVT and CDR2 SQSDAQ. CDR3: CASSLKQGTDPYEQYF. The CDR3 nucleotides read TGTGCCAGCAGCCTAAAACAGGGGACAGACCCCTACGAGCAGTACTTC.

The CDR3 protein is CASSLGVFSDRGSYEQYF. The CDR3 region has the DNA TGTGCCAGCAGTTTAGGAGTTTTTTCGGACAGAGGCTCCTACGAGCAGTACTTC. The chain recombines TRBV27 with TRBJ2-7; D perhaps matches TRBD1 (6 bases). With 2 bases removed from V and 0 bases from J, the gap between germline ends came to 20 bases. Germline V gene data show CDR1 as MNHEY and CDR2 as SMNVEV (reference sequence). The CDR3 has 18 amino acids.

The chain links TRBV7-2 to TRBJ2-1; 8 bases are a match to TRBD2. CDR1 is SGHTA and CDR2 is FQGNSA in the germline V gene. The trim removed 4 bases at V and 1 base at J, leaving 12 bases unmatched. The CDR3 is 18 residues long. CDR3 sequence: CASSSPLRGGPSYNEQFF. The DNA for the CDR3 is TGTGCCAGCAGCTCCCCCCTACGGGGGGGGCCGTCCTACAATGAGCAGTTCTTC. Together with reference TRBV7-2 and TRBJ2-1, the CDR3 gives the full variable domain: GAGVSQSPSNKVTEKGKDVELRCDPISGHTALYWYRQSLGQGLEFLIYFQGNSAPDKSGLPSDRFSAERTGGSVSTLTIQRTQQEDSAVYLCASSSPLRGGPSYNEQFFGPGTRLTVL.

This clone was detected only once. The V and J genes are TRBV7-2 and TRBJ2-7, with 8 bases lining up with TRBD2. The CDR3 covers 16 residues. CDR1 is SGHTA and CDR2 is FQGNSA in the germline V gene. The V gene end was trimmed by 5 bases and the J gene end by 0 bases; junction bases not matched to a gene: 9. CDR3 protein: CASSPGLAGYSYEQYF. Written as DNA, the CDR3 is TGTGCCAGCAGCCCCGGGCTAGCGGGTTACTCCTACGAGCAGTACTTC.

This clone was found once. The V call is TRBV3-1 (or the pseudogene TRBV3-2), the J call TRBJ2-2; possibly TRBD1 for D (6 bases). The CDR3 totals 15 residues. The germline CDR1 and CDR2 sequences are LGHDT and YNNKEL (reference sequence). The V and J ends lost 2 bases and 7 bases respectively, with 14 bases between them. The chain's CDR3 is CASSQMSGAHGELFF. For the CDR3, the DNA is TGTGCCAGCAGCCAAATGTCAGGGGCTCACGGGGAGCTGTTTTTT.

The J gene is TRBJ2-1, the V gene TRBV9; 8 nucleotides match TRBD1. Trimming at V came to 4 bases and at J to 10 bases, leaving 16 bases not matched to a gene. The V gene's germline CDR1 is SGDLS and CDR2 YYNGEE. This CDR3 region has 16 residues. Written as DNA, the CDR3 is TGTGCCAGCAGCCCCATTTTTTCGACAGGGGAGGACGAGCAGTTCTTC. Its translation: CASSPIFSTGEDEQFF.

This chain links TRBV4-3 with TRBJ2-3; 8 bases map to TRBD1. The V gene's germline CDR1 is LGHNA and CDR2 YSLEER. V was clipped by 0 bases and J by 1 base; unmatched bases: 3. The CDR3 is 16 amino acids. CDR3: CASSQDRGQGTDTQYF. In DNA form, the CDR3 reads TGCGCCAGCAGCCAAGATAGGGGACAGGGCACAGATACGCAGTATTTT.

The rearrangement joins TRBV4-1 to TRBJ1-2; unclear D gene. Trimming removed 0 bases from V and 0 bases from J, with 11 bases in between. This CDR3 region has 16 residues. In germline, CDR1 is MGHRA, CDR2 YSYEKL. The CDR3 protein is CASSQDRPVTNYGYTF. CDR3 DNA sequence: TGCGCCAGCAGCCAAGATAGGCCGGTAACTAACTATGGCTACACCTTC.